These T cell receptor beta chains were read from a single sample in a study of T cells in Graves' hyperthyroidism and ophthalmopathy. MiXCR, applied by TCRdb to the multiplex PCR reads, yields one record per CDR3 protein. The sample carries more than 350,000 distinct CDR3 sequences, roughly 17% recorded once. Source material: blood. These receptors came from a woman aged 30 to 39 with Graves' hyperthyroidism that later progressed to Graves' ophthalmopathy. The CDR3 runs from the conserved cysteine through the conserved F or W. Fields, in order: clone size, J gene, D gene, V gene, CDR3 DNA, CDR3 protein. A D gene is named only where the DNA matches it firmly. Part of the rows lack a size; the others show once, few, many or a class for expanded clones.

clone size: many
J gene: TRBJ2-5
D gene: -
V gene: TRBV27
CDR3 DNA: TGTGCCAGCAGACCGGACTACCAAGAGACCCAGTACTTC
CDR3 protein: CASRPDYQETQYF

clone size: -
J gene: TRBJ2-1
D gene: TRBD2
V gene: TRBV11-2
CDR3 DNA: TGTGCCAGCAGCACCCACTGGCGGGAGTATAGGAATGAGCAGTTCTTC
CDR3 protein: CASSTHWREYRNEQFF

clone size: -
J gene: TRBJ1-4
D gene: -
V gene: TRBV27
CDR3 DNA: TGTGCCAGCAGTTTAAGGGGCGCGTCTGAAAAACTGTTTTTT
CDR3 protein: CASSLRGASEKLFF

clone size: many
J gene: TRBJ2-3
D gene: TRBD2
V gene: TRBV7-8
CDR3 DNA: TGTGCCAGCAGCTTCACTAGCGGGAGTCGAGCAGATACGCAGTATTTT
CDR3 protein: CASSFTSGSRADTQYF

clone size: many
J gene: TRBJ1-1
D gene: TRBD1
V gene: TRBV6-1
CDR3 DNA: TGTGCCAGCAGTTTGACAGGGAGCCTCAATGAAGCTTTCTTT
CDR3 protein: CASSLTGSLNEAFF

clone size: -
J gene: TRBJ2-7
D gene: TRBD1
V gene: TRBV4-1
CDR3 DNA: TGCGCCAGCAGCCAACTTAGGACAGGGGGCTCCTACGAGCAGTACTTC
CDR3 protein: CASSQLRTGGSYEQYF

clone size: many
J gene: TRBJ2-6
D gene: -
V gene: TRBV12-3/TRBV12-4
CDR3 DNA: TGTGCCAGCACCCCAGTTCGGGGGTATGGGGCCAACGTCCTGACTTTC
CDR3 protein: CASTPVRGYGANVLTF

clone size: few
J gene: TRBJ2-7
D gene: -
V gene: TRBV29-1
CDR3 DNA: TGCAGCGTAGGGGGGGGGAAATCCTACGAGCAGTACTTC
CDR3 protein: CSVGGGKSYEQYF

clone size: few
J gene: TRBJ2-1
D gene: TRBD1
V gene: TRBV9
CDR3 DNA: TGTGCCAGCAGCGTAGACGCAGGGACAGTATACAATGAGCAGTTCTTC
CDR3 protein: CASSVDAGTVYNEQFF

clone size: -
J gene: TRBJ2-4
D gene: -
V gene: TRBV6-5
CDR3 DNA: TGTGCCAGCAGTTACGGAGCGCTTGGGGCCAAAAACATTCAGTACTTC
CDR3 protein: CASSYGALGAKNIQYF

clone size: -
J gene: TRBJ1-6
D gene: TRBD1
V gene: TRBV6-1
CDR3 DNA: TGTGCCAGCAGTGCCGGGACAGGGGGTAATTCACCCCTCCACTTT
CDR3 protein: CASSAGTGGNSPLHF

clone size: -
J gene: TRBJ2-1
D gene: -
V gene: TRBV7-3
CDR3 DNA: TGTGCCAGCAGCTTACAGGTCAGCTCCTACAATGAGCAGTTCTTC
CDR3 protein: CASSLQVSSYNEQFF

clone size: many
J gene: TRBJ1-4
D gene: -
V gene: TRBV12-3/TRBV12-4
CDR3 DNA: TGTGCCAGCAGTTTTTTTACAGAACTTGGTGAAAAACTGTTTTTT
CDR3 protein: CASSFFTELGEKLFF

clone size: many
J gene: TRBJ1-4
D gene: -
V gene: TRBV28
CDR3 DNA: TGTGCCAGCAGTTTAGGCGGTCAGCGAGAAAAACTGTTTTTT
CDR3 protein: CASSLGGQREKLFF

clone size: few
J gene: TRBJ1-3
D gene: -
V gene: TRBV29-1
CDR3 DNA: TGCAGCGTTGGGCCGAGGGACACCATATATTTT
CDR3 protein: CSVGPRDTIYF

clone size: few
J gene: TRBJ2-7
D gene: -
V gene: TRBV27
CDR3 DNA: TGTGCCAGCAGTCCTAGGTCCAGCTCCTACGAGCAGTACTTC
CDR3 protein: CASSPRSSSYEQYF

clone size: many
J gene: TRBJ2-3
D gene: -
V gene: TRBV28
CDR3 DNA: TGTGCCAGCAGTTACAACGGACTAATCTCCCTGAACACAGATACGCAGTATTTT
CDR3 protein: CASSYNGLISLNTDTQYF

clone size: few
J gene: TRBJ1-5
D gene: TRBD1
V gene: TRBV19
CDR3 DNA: TGTGCCAGTAGTCCCGGTAAGGGACAGGGGTCCTATCAGCCCCAGCATTTT
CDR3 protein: CASSPGKGQGSYQPQHF

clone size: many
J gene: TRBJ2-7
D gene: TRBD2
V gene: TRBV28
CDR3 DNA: TGTGCCAGCAAGGTAGCGGGACGATTTTACGAGCAGTACTTC
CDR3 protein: CASKVAGRFYEQYF

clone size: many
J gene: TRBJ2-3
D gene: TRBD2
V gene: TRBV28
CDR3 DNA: TGTGCCAGCAGAACTAGCGGGGGGCTCACAGATACGCAGTATTTT
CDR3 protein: CASRTSGGLTDTQYF

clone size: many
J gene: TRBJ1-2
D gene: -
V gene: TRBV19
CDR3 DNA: TGTGCCAGTAGTATAGTCAGGGTCGGCGGCTACACCTTC
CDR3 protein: CASSIVRVGGYTF

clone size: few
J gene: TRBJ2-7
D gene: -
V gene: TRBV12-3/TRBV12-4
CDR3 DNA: TGTGCCAGCAGTTTTTTCGGCGGAAGAACCTACGAGCAGTACTTC
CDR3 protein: CASSFFGGRTYEQYF

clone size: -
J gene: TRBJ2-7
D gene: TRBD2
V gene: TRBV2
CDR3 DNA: TGTGCGAGGCTAGCGGGGGACTCCTACGAGCAGTACTTC
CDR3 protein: CARLAGDSYEQYF

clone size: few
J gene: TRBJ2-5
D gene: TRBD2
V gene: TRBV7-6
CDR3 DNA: TGTGCCAGCAGCTTCGGACTAGCGGGAGGGGAAGGGGAGACCCAGTACTTC
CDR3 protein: CASSFGLAGGEGETQYF

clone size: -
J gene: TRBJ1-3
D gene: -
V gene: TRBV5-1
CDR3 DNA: TGCGCCAGCAGCTTACAGGACGGAAACACCATATATTTT
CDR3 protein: CASSLQDGNTIYF

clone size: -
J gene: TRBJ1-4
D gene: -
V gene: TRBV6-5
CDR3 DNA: TGTGCCAGCAGTTCTCTCGGGTGGGGATCGGGTGAAAAACTGTTTTTT
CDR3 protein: CASSSLGWGSGEKLFF

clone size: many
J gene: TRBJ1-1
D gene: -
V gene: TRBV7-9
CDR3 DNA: TGTGCCAGCAGCTTAACCCAGACGACAGTTGAAGCTTTCTTT
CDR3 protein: CASSLTQTTVEAFF

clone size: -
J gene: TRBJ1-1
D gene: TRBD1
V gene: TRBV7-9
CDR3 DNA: TGTGCCAGCAGCTCATTTGAGGGGGCGATGTTCCAGATTAACACTGAAGCTTTCTTT
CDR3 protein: CASSSFEGAMFQINTEAFF

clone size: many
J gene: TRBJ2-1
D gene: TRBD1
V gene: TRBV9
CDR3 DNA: TGTGCCAGCAGCGACCGGACAGGGCGACCAATTCATGAGCAGTTCTTC
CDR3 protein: CASSDRTGRPIHEQFF

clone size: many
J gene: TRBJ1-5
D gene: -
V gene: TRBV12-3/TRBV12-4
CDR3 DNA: TGTGCCAGCAGTTTAACCCAGGAGCAGCCCCAGCATTTT
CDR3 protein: CASSLTQEQPQHF

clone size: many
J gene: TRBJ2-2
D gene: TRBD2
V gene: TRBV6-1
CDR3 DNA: TGTGCCAGCAGCTCGGAGCGGGGGGGCCGCCCAGGGGAGCTGTTTTTT
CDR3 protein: CASSSERGGRPGELFF

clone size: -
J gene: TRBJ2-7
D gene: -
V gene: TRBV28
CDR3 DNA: TGTGCCAGCAGCCGACAACACTCCTACGAGCAGTACTTC
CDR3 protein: CASSRQHSYEQYF

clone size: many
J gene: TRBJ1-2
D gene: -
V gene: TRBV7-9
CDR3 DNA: TGTGCCAGCAGCTTAGCGGCAGGCCTAAACTATGGCTACACCTTC
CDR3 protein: CASSLAAGLNYGYTF

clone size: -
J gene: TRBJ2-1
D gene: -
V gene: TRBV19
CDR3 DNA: TGTGCCAGTAGTATTCCAGGGAATGAGCAGTTCTTC
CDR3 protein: CASSIPGNEQFF

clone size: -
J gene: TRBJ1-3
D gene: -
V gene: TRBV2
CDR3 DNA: TGTGCCAGCAGTGCCCCGAGCTCTGGAAACACCATATATTTT
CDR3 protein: CASSAPSSGNTIYF

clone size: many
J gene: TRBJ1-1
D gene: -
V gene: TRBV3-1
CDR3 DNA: TGTGCCAGCAGCCAAGGGATAGCGAACACTGAAGCTTTCTTT
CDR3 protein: CASSQGIANTEAFF

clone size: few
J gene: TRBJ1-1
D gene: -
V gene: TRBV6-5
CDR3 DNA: TGTGCCAGCAGTTACGGGTCGAAGGGCACTGAAGCTTTCTTT
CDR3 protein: CASSYGSKGTEAFF

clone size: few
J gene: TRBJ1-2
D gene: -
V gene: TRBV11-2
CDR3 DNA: TGTGCCAGCAGCTTGAAGGGGCCCACTGGCTACACCTTC
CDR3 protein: CASSLKGPTGYTF

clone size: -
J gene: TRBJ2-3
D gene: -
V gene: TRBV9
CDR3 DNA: TGTGCCAGCAGCGCAGCAATTAGCGACAGCACAGATACGCAGTATTTT
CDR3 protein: CASSAAISDSTDTQYF

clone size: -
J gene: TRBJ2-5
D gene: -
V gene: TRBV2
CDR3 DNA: TGTGCCAGCAGTGAGGGCCGCAAAGAGACCCAGTACTTC
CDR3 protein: CASSEGRKETQYF

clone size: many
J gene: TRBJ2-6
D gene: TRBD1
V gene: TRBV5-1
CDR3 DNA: TGCGCCAGCAGCGCCGGGACAGGGGGAGCTGGGGCCAACGTCCTGACTTTC
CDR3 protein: CASSAGTGGAGANVLTF

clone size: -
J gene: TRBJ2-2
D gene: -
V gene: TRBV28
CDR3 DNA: TGTGCCATCCGATCGAACATCGGGGAGCTGTTTTTT
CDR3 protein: CAIRSNIGELFF

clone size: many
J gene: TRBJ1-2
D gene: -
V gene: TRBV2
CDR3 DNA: TGTGCCAGCAGTGAAGCCCCGATTAACTATGGCTACACCTTC
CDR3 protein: CASSEAPINYGYTF

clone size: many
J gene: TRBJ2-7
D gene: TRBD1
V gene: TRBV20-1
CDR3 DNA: TGCAGTGCTCCGAGAACAGGGGTACCCTACGAGCAGTACTTC
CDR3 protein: CSAPRTGVPYEQYF

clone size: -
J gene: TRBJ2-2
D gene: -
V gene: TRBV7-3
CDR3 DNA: TGTGCCAGCAGCCTGGACCTCGCGAACACCGGGGAGCTGTTTTTT
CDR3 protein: CASSLDLANTGELFF

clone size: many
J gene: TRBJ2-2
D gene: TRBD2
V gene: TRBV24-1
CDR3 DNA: TGTGCCACCAGTGATTTGGGCCTAGCGGGGAACACCGGGGAGCTGTTTTTT
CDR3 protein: CATSDLGLAGNTGELFF